Reported below is one T cell receptor beta chain. The sample comes from a study of cytomegalovirus exposure and HLA in healthy donors. Study as a whole: Drawn from HLA-typed donors, approximately 86 million unique TCRs were held in an early data release.

Germline trimming cut 3 bases from V and 8 bases from J; bases unmatched to any gene: 12. Germline assignment: CDR1 SGHDT and CDR2 YYEEEE. The CDR3 contains 16 residues. 13 Jbeta primers and 60 Vbeta primers were used for the PCR. Sequencing was performed with immunoSEQ multiplex PCR; in TCRdb, only in-frame clones are kept and a portion is missing. The table records 100,000 to 150,000 clones, around 72% of them present only once. This clonotype was sampled from a woman in her forties in good health and CMV-seronegative. The sequenced sample consisted of PBMCs. This sequence joins TRBV5-6 and TRBJ2-2; the match to TRBD1 covers 8 bases. The CDR3 DNA reads TGTGCCAGCAGCTCCGACAGGGGCCAGAGGTCTGGGGAGCTGTTTTTT. This encodes CASSSDRGQRSGELFF.